The 11 T cell receptor beta chains listed next were all sequenced from one sample in a study of blood T cell repertoires in COVID-19. Generated by immunoSEQ multiplex PCR, the TCRdb table keeps only in-frame clones and is missing some. The sample comprises roughly 150,000 clones, 80% to 90% of which are singletons, and approximately 15% rests with the top ten. The sequenced material came from peripheral blood. These TCRs come from a middle-aged woman with acute or convalescent COVID-19.

V gene TRBV5-8 combines with J gene TRBJ2-5; D is undetermined. The V gene's germline CDR1 is SGHTS and CDR2 YDEGEE. V dropped 4 bases and J dropped 0 bases, with 16 bases sitting between them. The CDR3 extends over 16 amino acids. The CDR3 sequence is CASSGGSRLNQETQYF. CDR3 in DNA: TGTGCCAGCAGCGGTGGGTCGCGACTCAACCAAGAGACCCAGTACTTC.

The V call is TRBV28, the J call TRBJ1-6; 10 bases line up with TRBD1. Germline lookup yields CDR1 MDHEN and CDR2 SYDVKM. V was clipped by 4 bases and J by 10 bases; unmatched bases: 10. The CDR3 sequence is 16 residues long. The CDR3 DNA is TGTGCCAGCAGTTATGTGACAGGGGGCCTTGGGTCACCCCTCCACTTT. This encodes CASSYVTGGLGSPLHF. The variable domain in full, with the rest retrieved from reference TRBV28 and TRBJ1-6, is DVKVTQSSRYLVKRTGEKVFLECVQDMDHENMFWYRQDPGLGLRLIYFSYDVKMKEKGDIPEGYSVSREKKERFSLILESASTNQTSMYLCASSYVTGGLGSPLHFGNGTRLTVT.

V usage is TRBV10-2 and J usage is TRBJ2-2; 7 bases are a match to TRBD2. The V gene's germline CDR1 is WSHSY and CDR2 SAAADI. The CDR3 loop spans 16 amino acids. V gave up 6 bases and J gave up 7 bases; unmatched junction bases: 14. CDR3 residues: CASRAASGAGGGELFF. The CDR3 nucleotides are TGCGCCAGCAGGGCAGCTAGCGGAGCGGGCGGCGGGGAGCTGTTTTTT.

The genes are TRBV6-5 and TRBJ2-7; D call uncertain. Germline CDR1 and CDR2: MNHEY and SVGAGI. With 4 bases removed from V and 13 bases from J, the gap between germline ends came to 14 bases. The CDR3 runs to 11 residues. The CDR3 loop reads CASSSPEELYF. The CDR3 DNA is TGTGCCAGCAGTTCCCCCGAGGAACTATACTTC.

The rearrangement joins TRBV6-5 to TRBJ2-1, with 9 bases matching TRBD1. This CDR3 is 15 amino acids long. Trimming took 7 bases from V and 4 from J; bases not matched to a gene: 8. In germline, CDR1 is MNHEY, CDR2 SVGAGI. The CDR3 DNA follows: TGTGCCAGCAACCCCGGGACAGGGTTTTACAATGAGCAGTTCTTC. This encodes CASNPGTGFYNEQFF.

The V call is TRBV12-5, the J call TRBJ2-3; D perhaps matches TRBD2 (5 bases). The germline V gene has CDR1 LGHNT and CDR2 FRNRAP. The CDR3 consists of 18 residues. V shed 4 bases and J shed 0 bases, with 20 bases lying between them. The DNA of the CDR3 is TGTGCTAGTGGTTCGCGACTTATCAACGGGGAGAGCACAGATACGCAGTATTTT. Amino acids: CASGSRLINGESTDTQYF.

V gene TRBV28 combines with J gene TRBJ2-3, with no clear D. The CDR3 runs 12 residues. Trimming cost V 1 base and J 5 bases, with 4 bases left between them. Per germline, CDR1 MDHEN and CDR2 SYDVKM. The CDR3 DNA is TGTGCCAGCAGTTTATTCAGAGATACGCAGTATTTT. This codes for CASSLFRDTQYF. Using reference TRBV28 and TRBJ2-3 for the parts outside the CDR3, the full variable domain is DVKVTQSSRYLVKRTGEKVFLECVQDMDHENMFWYRQDPGLGLRLIYFSYDVKMKEKGDIPEGYSVSREKKERFSLILESASTNQTSMYLCASSLFRDTQYFGPGTRLTVL.

The chain carries TRBV6-6 and TRBJ2-1, with 13 bases fitting TRBD2. The CDR3 has 17 amino acids. Trimming at V came to 5 bases and at J to 0 bases, leaving 4 bases not matched to a gene. The germline V gene encodes CDR1 MNHNY and CDR2 SVGAGI (reference sequence). The CDR3 is CASSRTSGGSSYNEQFF. In DNA, the CDR3 is TGTGCCAGCAGTCGGACTAGCGGGGGAAGCTCCTACAATGAGCAGTTCTTC.

CDR3 in amino acids: CASGWGTGFTEAFF. DNA of the CDR3: TGTGCTAGTGGTTGGGGGACAGGGTTCACTGAAGCTTTCTTT. The rearrangement uses TRBV12-5 and TRBJ1-1; 9 bases are a match to TRBD1. The CDR3 loop spans 14 amino acids. Germline CDR1 reads LGHNT; CDR2 reads FRNRAP. V shed 4 bases, J shed 4 bases, and the junction held 4 bases outside the gene matches.

On this clone: The same CDR3 can be traced to other DNA sequences in this sample. This chain links TRBV27 with TRBJ1-1; D is unresolved. V was pared by 0 bases and J by 2 bases, with 4 bases between. Germline CDR1 reads MNHEY; CDR2 reads SMNVEV (reference sequence). This CDR3 has 13 residues. DNA of the CDR3: TGTGCCAGCAGTTTATCTCCAAACACTGAAGCTTTCTTT. Residues: CASSLSPNTEAFF.

The V gene is TRBV10-3, the J gene TRBJ1-4; a weak D match, TRBD1 (6 bases). Trimming stripped 8 bases from V and 8 bases from J, with 18 bases between. The CDR3 sequence is 14 residues long. The germline gives CDR1 ENHRY, CDR2 SYGVKD. DNA for the CDR3: TGTGCCATCGGATCGACAGGCTCTGAGGAAAAACTGTTTTTT. Translating gives CAIGSTGSEEKLFF.